Each of the 20 T cell receptor beta chains below was sequenced from the same sample in a study of PD-1 blockade in classical Hodgkin lymphoma. All patients relapsed after autologous stem cell transplantation, and brentuximab vedotin exposure varied. Sequencing was performed with immunoSEQ multiplex PCR; in TCRdb, only in-frame clones are kept and a portion is missing. Of around 100,000 clones listed, roughly 90% are singletons. Sequenced here: peripheral blood mononuclear cells (PBMCs), sampled before the second cycle of nivolumab. The receptors stem from a human donor with classical Hodgkin lymphoma.

This chain joins TRBV29-1 and TRBJ2-5; 9 bases match TRBD1. Germline values: CDR1 SQVTM, CDR2 ANQGSEA. The V and J ends lost 7 bases and 2 bases, in that order; junction bases with no gene match: 11. This CDR3 comprises 15 residues. CDR3 DNA sequence: TGCAGCGCGGACAGGGGCCGGACCCTACAAGAGACCCAGTACTTC. As protein: CSADRGRTLQETQYF.

The rearrangement links TRBV7-2 to TRBJ2-7; D might be TRBD1 (5 bases). V was pared by 0 bases and J by 3 bases, with 9 bases between. The length of the CDR3 is 14 residues. CDR1 is SGHTA and CDR2 is FQGNSA in the germline V gene. CDR3 in DNA: TGTGCCAGCAGCTTAGCGCGGACAAGCTACGAGCAGTACTTC. It is translated as CASSLARTSYEQYF.

The CDR3 protein is CASSTSGVATGELFF. The CDR3, as DNA: TGTGCCAGCAGCACTAGTGGGGTAGCCACCGGGGAGCTGTTTTTT. The chain couples TRBV7-2 to TRBJ2-2; TRBD2 might be the D (5 bases). Germline-derived CDR1 and CDR2 are SGHTA and FQGNSA. This CDR3 region has 15 residues. The germline V and J ends were trimmed by 5 bases and 4 bases, with 14 bases remaining between them.

The chain joins TRBV9 to TRBJ2-7; D is uncertain. V lost 0 bases and J lost 0, with 4 bases in between. CDR3 length: 13 amino acids. Germline lookup yields CDR1 SGDLS and CDR2 YYNGEE. CDR3 sequence: CASSVGGSYEQYF. CDR3 nucleotide sequence: TGTGCCAGCAGCGTAGGGGGCTCCTACGAGCAGTACTTC.

This clone has just a few counts. The rearrangement links TRBV29-1 to TRBJ1-2; TRBD1 matches at 10 bases. This CDR3 is 14 amino acids long. In germline, CDR1 is SQVTM, CDR2 ANQGSEA. Unmatched junction bases numbered 2, after V lost 4 bases and J lost 0 bases. The CDR3 coding sequence is TGCAGCGTTGCTGGACAGGGGGCTAACTATGGCTACACCTTC. Its translation is CSVAGQGANYGYTF.

The rearrangement joins TRBV7-6 to TRBJ2-7, with 8 bases aligning to TRBD1. Germline CDR1 is SGHVS and CDR2 is FNYEAQ. The CDR3 consists of 14 residues. J lost 3 bases, V lost 1 base, and 2 bases had no gene match. The CDR3 DNA sequence: TGTGCCAGCAGCTTAGGACAGGGGAACTACGAGCAGTACTTC. Protein product: CASSLGQGNYEQYF.

This clone has just a few counts. The chain couples TRBV7-8 to TRBJ1-2; D ambiguous. V lost 1 base to trimming and J lost 7 bases, with 13 bases between them. CDR1 SGHVS and CDR2 FQNEAQ come from the germline V gene. This CDR3 has 14 residues. The CDR3 sequence: CASSLVLPPVGYTF. CDR3 nucleotides: TGTGCCAGCAGCTTAGTGCTCCCCCCTGTTGGCTACACCTTC.

This chain links TRBV7-9 with TRBJ2-7, with 9 bases fitting TRBD1. With 4 bases clipped from V and 10 bases from J, the junction kept 2 bases outside the gene matches. This CDR3 comprises 11 residues. Per the germline V gene, CDR1 is SEHNR and CDR2 is FQNEAQ (reference sequence). In DNA form, the CDR3 reads TGTGCCAGCAGCTGGACAGGGGACCAGTACTTC. It translates to CASSWTGDQYF. Supplemented by reference TRBV7-9 and TRBJ2-7, the full variable domain reads DTGVSQNPRHKITKRGQNVTFRCDPISEHNRLYWYRQTLGQGPEFLTYFQNEAQLEKSRLLSDRFSAERPKGSFSTLEIQRTEQGDSAMYLCASSWTGDQYFGPGTRLTVT.

V gene TRBV7-8 combines with J gene TRBJ1-6; no clear D. This CDR3 region has 15 residues. V was trimmed by 2 bases and J by 7 bases, leaving 12 bases between them. Germline-derived CDR1 and CDR2 are SGHVS and FQNEAQ. Here the CDR3 DNA reads TGTGCCAGCAGCTTAAATCTAGGGCCAAATTCACCCCTCCACTTT. Its protein product is CASSLNLGPNSPLHF.

The chain is built from TRBV9 and TRBJ2-7; 9 positions match TRBD1. This CDR3 spans 16 amino acids. J was trimmed by 5 bases and V by 3 bases; bases with no gene match: 12. Germline V gene data show CDR1 as SGDLS and CDR2 as YYNGEE. The CDR3 region has the DNA TGTGCCAGCAGCGCCCCGGGACAGGGTAAAAGGGACGAGCAGTACTTC. Translated, it gives CASSAPGQGKRDEQYF.

The chain uses TRBV11-2 and TRBJ2-7; no clear D. Trimming shortened V by 5 bases and J by 6 bases, and 11 bases separated the two germline ends. The V gene's germline CDR1 is SGHAT and CDR2 FQNNGV. The CDR3 runs 12 residues. As DNA, the CDR3 is TGTGCCAGCAGCCCCACCAGTGCCGAGCAGTACTTC. It codes for CASSPTSAEQYF. Full variable domain (outside the CDR3, taken from reference TRBV11-2 and TRBJ2-7): EAGVAQSPRYKIIEKRQSVAFWCNPISGHATLYWYQQILGQGPKLLIQFQNNGVVDDSQLPKDRFSAERLKGVDSTLKIQPAKLEDSAVYLCASSPTSAEQYFGPGTRLTVT.

The J gene is TRBJ2-3, the V gene TRBV10-3; perhaps D is TRBD1 or TRBD2 (5 bases each). CDR1 and CDR2 (germline): ENHRY, SYGVKD. The ends were cut back, 0 bases at V and 4 bases at J, with 11 bases in the middle. This CDR3 has 15 residues. The CDR3 loop reads CAISESGGSPDTQYF. CDR3 DNA: TGTGCCATCAGTGAGTCTGGGGGTAGTCCAGATACGCAGTATTTT.

The chain has TRBV30 and TRBJ2-1; 7 nucleotides align to TRBD1. The V gene end was trimmed by 0 bases and the J gene end by 3 bases; junction bases not matched to a gene: 2. CDR1 GTSNPN and CDR2 SVGIG come from the germline V gene (reference sequence). The CDR3 loop spans 14 amino acids. The CDR3, as DNA: TGTGCCTGGAGTGTAGGGACAGTCTACAATGAGCAGTTCTTC. Its translation: CAWSVGTVYNEQFF. Full variable domain (remainder filled in from reference TRBV30 and TRBJ2-1): SQTIHQWPATLVQPVGSPLSLECTVEGTSNPNLYWYRQAAGRGLQLLFYSVGIGQISSEVPQNLSASRPQDRQFILSSKKLLLSDSGFYLCAWSVGTVYNEQFFGPGTRLTVL.

The chain couples TRBV7-8 to TRBJ1-1; D not certain. This CDR3 has 14 amino acids. Trimming stripped 5 bases from V and 4 bases from J, with 14 bases between. Germline V lookup: CDR1 SGHVS, CDR2 FQNEAQ. Written as DNA, the CDR3 is TGTGCCAGCAGCCCTAAAAGAGGCTTCACTGAAGCTTTCTTT. Protein: CASSPKRGFTEAFF. Based on the CDR3 plus reference TRBV7-8 and TRBJ1-1, the full variable domain is GAGVSQSPRYKVAKRGQDVALRCDPISGHVSLFWYQQALGQGPEFLTYFQNEAQLDKSGLPSDRFFAERPEGSVSTLKIQRTQQEDSAVYLCASSPKRGFTEAFFGQGTRLTVV.

Here the CDR3 reads CASSLGQDYGYTF. In nucleotides, the CDR3 is TGTGCCAGCAGTTTAGGACAAGACTATGGCTACACCTTC. The chain has TRBV6-5 and TRBJ1-2; TRBD1 is a possible D gene (5 bases). V was pared by 4 bases and J by 3 bases, with 9 bases between. This CDR3 is 13 amino acids long. Per the germline V gene, CDR1 is MNHEY and CDR2 is SVGAGI.

The CDR3 nucleotides are TGTGCCAGCAGCTCACCGGGACAGGGCTCATTTGGAAACACCATATATTTT. Amino acids: CASSSPGQGSFGNTIYF. The gene calls are TRBV5-5 and TRBJ1-3; 9 bases match TRBD1. The ends lost 3 bases at V and 3 bases at J; junction bases unmatched: 10. Germline V CDR1 and CDR2: SGHKS, YYEKEE (reference sequence). This CDR3 is built from 17 residues.

The chain joins TRBV30 to TRBJ1-6; D gene uncertain. Germline V CDR1 and CDR2: GTSNPN, SVGIG (reference sequence). The CDR3 length is 13 residues. V shed 2 bases and J shed 8 bases, with 10 bases lying between them. The CDR3 bases are TGTGCCTGGAGTCCACGGATGGATTCACCCCTCCACTTT. It specifies CAWSPRMDSPLHF.

The chain carries TRBV27 and TRBJ2-7, with D maybe TRBD1 (5 bases). V was clipped by 6 bases and J by 2 bases, with 8 bases between them. The CDR3 covers 12 residues. Germline V gives CDR1 MNHEY, CDR2 SMNVEV (reference sequence). CDR3 in amino acids: CASRARAYEQYF. CDR3 nucleotide sequence: TGTGCCAGCAGGGCCAGGGCCTACGAGCAGTACTTC.

This rearrangement joins TRBV2 to TRBJ1-5; D may be TRBD1 (6 bases). There are 14 residues in the CDR3. Germline values: CDR1 SNHLY, CDR2 FYNNEI. V was shortened by 5 bases and J by 3 bases, with 11 bases between the two germline ends. The CDR3 sequence is CASSTDRSNQPQHF. As DNA, the CDR3 is TGTGCCAGCAGTACCGACAGGTCCAATCAGCCCCAGCATTTT.

The V gene is TRBV25-1, the J gene TRBJ2-5, with 7 nucleotides matching TRBD2. The CDR3 has 14 amino acids. CDR1 is MGHDK and CDR2 is SYGVNS in the germline V gene. J lost 4 bases, V lost 0 bases, and 2 bases had no gene match. The DNA of the CDR3 is TGTGCCAGCAGTGAATATTGGGGGGGAGAGACCCAGTACTTC. It specifies CASSEYWGGETQYF.